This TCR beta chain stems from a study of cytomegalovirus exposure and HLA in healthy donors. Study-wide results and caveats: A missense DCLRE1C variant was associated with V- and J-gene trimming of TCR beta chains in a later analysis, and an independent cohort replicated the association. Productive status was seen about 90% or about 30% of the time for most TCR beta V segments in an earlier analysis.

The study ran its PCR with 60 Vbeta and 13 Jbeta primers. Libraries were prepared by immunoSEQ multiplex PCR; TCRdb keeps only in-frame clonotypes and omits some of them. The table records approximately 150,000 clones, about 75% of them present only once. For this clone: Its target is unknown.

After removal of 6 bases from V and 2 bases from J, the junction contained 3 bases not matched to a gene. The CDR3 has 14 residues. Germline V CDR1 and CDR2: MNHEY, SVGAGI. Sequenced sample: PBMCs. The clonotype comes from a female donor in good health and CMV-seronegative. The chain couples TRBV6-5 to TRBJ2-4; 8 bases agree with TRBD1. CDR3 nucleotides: TGTGCCAGCAGACGGACAGGGACCAAAAACATTCAGTACTTC. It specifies CASRRTGTKNIQYF.